A single T cell receptor beta chain is shown here with its context. Its antigen is undetermined. Per germline, CDR1 LNHDA and CDR2 SQIVND (reference sequence). Trimming shortened V by 3 bases and J by 4 bases, and 18 bases separated the two germline ends. The CDR3 is 16 amino acids. This sample is drawn from a study of siplizumab effects on memory and regulatory T cells. The method was immunoSEQ multiplex PCR; TCRdb's version includes in-frame clones alone and lacks a portion of them. The table has some 99,000 clones, about 91% seen once. Broader study findings: Naive-or-memory phenotypes were unassignable for roughly 75-97% of proliferating CD4+ or CD8+ clones. Siplizumab cultures yielded proliferating Tregs whose suppressive function was not confirmed. Alloreactive sequences whose origin lay in unstimulated CD4+ memory cells were significantly reduced by siplizumab. Among mappable alloreactive CD4+ clones, the Treg-derived fraction averaged approximately 75% with siplizumab versus less than 35% in controls.

The chain couples TRBV19 to TRBJ1-2, with D perhaps matching TRBD1 (5 bases). Sequencing was performed on Tregs sorted from blood. The TCR was taken from a human donor in good health. CDR3 DNA sequence: TGTGCCAGTAGTATCGCCAGGGCCGGGTCCGGCTATGGCTACACCTTC. Protein sequence: CASSIARAGSGYGYTF.